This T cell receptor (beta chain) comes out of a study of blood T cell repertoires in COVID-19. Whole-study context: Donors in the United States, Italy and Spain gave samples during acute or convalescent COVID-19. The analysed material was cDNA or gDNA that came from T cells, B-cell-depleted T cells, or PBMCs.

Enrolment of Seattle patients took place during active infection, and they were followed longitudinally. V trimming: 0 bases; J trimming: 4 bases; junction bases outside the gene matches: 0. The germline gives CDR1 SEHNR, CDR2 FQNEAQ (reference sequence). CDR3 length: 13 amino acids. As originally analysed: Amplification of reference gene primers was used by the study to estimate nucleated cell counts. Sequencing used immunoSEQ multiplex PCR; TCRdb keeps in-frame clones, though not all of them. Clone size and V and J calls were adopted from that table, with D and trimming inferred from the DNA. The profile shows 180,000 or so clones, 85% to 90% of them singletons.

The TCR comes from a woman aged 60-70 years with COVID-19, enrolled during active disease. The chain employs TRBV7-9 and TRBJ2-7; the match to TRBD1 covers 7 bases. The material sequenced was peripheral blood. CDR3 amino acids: CASSLAGQYEQYF. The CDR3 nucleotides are TGTGCCAGCAGCTTAGCGGGACAGTACGAGCAGTACTTC.